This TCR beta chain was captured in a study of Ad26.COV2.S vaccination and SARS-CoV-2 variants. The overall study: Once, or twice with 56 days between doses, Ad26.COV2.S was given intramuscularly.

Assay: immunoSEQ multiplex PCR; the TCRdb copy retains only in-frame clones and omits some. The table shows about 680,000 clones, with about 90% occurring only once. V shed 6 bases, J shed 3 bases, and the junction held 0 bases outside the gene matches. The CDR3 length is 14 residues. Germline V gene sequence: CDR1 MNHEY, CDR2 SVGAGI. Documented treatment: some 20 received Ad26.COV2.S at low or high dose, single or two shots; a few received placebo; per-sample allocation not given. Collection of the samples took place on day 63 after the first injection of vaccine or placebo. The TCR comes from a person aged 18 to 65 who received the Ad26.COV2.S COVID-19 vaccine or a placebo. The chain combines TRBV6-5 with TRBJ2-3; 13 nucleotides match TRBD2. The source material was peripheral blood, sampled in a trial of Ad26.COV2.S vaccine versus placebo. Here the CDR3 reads CASRGLAGTDTQYF. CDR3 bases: TGTGCCAGCAGGGGACTAGCGGGGACAGATACGCAGTATTTT.